Sequencing of this T cell receptor (beta chain) was carried out in a study of blood T cell repertoires in COVID-19. Study at large: T cells, B-cell-depleted T cells, or PBMCs supplied cDNA or gDNA.

As originally analysed: Reference gene primer amplification gave nucleated cell count estimates. Repertoires were generated with immunoSEQ multiplex PCR, while TCRdb's copy carries only in-frame clones and drops some. V, J and clone size are those of that table, while D and trimming were read from the DNA. The table records a few hundred thousand clones, approximately 85% of them present only once. This clone has at least ten counts. This clonotype originated in a human donor in a cohort sampled during active COVID-19. The specimen sequenced was peripheral blood.

The CDR3 DNA follows: TGCAGTGGGGGCCGTGATACGCAGTATTTT. As protein: CSGGRDTQYF. This chain connects TRBV20-1 to TRBJ2-3; maybe TRBD1 (5 bases). This CDR3 comprises 10 residues. Trimming pared 7 bases from V and 6 bases from J, leaving 8 bases between. CDR1 and CDR2 (germline): DFQATT, SNEGSKA (reference sequence).